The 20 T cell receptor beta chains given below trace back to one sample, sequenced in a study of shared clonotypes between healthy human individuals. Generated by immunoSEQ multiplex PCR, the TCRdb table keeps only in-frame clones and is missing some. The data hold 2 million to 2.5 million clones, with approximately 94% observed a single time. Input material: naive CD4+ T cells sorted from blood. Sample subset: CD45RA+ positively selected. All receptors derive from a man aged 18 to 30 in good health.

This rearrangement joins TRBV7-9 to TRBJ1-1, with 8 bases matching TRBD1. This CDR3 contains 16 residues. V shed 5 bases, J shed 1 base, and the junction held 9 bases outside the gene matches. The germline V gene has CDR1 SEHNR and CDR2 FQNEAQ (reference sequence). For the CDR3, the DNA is TGTGCCAGCAGCCAAAGCCCCGGGACAGGGAACACTGAAGCTTTCTTT. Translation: CASSQSPGTGNTEAFF.

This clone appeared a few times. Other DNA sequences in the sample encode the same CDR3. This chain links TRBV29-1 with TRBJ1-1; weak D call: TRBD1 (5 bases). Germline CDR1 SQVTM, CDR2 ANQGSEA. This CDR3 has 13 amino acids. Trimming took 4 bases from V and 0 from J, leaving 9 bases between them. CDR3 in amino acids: CSVAGRMNTEAFF. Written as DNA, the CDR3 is TGCAGCGTTGCGGGACGGATGAACACTGAAGCTTTCTTT.

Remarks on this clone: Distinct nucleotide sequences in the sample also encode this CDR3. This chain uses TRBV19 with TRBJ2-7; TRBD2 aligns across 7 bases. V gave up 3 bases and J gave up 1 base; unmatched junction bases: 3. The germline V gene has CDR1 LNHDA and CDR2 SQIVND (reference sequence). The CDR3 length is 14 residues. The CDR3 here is CASSIGGGSYEQYF. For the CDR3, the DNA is TGTGCCAGTAGTATCGGCGGGGGTTCCTACGAGCAGTACTTC.

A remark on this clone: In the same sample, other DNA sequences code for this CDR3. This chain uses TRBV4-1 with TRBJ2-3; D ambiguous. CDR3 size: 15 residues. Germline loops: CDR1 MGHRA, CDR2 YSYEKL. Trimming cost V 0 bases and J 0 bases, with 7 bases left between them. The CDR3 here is CASSQDPLSTDTQYF. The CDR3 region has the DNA TGCGCCAGCAGCCAAGACCCACTTAGCACAGATACGCAGTATTTT.

CDR3 in DNA: TGTGCCAGTAGTATAGACGGTAGTCAGGGTTATAGAGATACGCAGTATTTT. It is translated as CASSIDGSQGYRDTQYF. V usage is TRBV19 and J usage is TRBJ2-3, with a weak D call TRBD1 (5 bases). The CDR3 is 17 residues long. From germline, CDR1 is LNHDA and CDR2 SQIVND (reference sequence). V shed 0 bases and J shed 5 bases, with 18 bases lying between them.

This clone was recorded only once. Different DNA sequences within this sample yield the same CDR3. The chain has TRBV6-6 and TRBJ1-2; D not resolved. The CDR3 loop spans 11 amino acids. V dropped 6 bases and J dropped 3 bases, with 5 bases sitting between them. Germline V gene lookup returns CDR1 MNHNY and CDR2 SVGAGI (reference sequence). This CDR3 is CASRTDYGYTF. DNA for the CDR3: TGTGCCAGCAGAACAGACTATGGCTACACCTTC.

CDR3 nucleotides: TGTGCCAGCAAGGGACTAGCGGGGGGGTACGAGCAGTACTTC. Amino acids: CASKGLAGGYEQYF. The V call is TRBV6-1, the J call TRBJ2-7; 16 nucleotides agree with TRBD2. V was pared by 7 bases and J by 4 bases, with 1 base of the junction left unmatched. The CDR3 consists of 14 residues. Germline V lookup: CDR1 MNHNS, CDR2 SASEGT.

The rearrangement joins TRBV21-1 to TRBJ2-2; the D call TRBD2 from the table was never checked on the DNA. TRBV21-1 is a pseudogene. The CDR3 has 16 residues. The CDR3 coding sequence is TGTGCCAGCAGCAAAGTTCGCGGGGCCAACACCGGGGAGCTGTTTTTT. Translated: CASSKVRGANTGELFF.

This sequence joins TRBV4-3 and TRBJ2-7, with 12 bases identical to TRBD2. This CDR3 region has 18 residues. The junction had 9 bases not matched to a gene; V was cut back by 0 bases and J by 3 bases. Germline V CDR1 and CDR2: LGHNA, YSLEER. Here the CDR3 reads CASSQEGTSGPGNYEQYF. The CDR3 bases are TGCGCCAGCAGCCAAGAAGGGACTAGCGGGCCGGGTAACTACGAGCAGTACTTC.

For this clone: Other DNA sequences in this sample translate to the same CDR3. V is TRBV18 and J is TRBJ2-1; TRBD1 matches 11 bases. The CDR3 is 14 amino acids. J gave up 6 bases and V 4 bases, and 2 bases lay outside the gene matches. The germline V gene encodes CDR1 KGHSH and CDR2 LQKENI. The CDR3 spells CASSLGTGGNEQFF. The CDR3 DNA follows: TGTGCCAGCTCACTGGGGACAGGGGGCAATGAGCAGTTCTTC.

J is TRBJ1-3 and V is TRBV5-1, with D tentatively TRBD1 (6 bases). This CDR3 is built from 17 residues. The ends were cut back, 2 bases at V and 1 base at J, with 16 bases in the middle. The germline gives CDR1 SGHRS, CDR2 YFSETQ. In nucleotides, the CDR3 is TGCGCCAGCAGCTTCGGTACAGGGTCTCCTTCTGGAAACACCATATATTTT. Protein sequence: CASSFGTGSPSGNTIYF. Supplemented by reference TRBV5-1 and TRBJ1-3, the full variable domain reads KAGVTQTPRYLIKTRGQQVTLSCSPISGHRSVSWYQQTPGQGLQFLFEYFSETQRNKGNFPGRFSGRQFSNSRSEMNVSTLELGDSALYLCASSFGTGSPSGNTIYFGEGSWLTVV.

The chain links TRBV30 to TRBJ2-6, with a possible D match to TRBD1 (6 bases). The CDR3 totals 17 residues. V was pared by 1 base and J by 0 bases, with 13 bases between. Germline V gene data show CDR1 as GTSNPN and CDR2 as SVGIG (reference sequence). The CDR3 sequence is CAWSGGQGISGANVLTF. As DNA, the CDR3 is TGTGCCTGGAGTGGCGGTCAGGGGATCTCTGGGGCCAACGTCCTGACTTTC.

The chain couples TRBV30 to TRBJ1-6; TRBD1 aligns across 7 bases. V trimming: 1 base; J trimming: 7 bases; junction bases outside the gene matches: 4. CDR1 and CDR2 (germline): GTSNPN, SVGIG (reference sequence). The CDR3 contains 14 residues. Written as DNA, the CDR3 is TGTGCCTGGAGTGGAGGGGGCGGAAATTCACCCCTCCACTTT. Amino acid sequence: CAWSGGGGNSPLHF.

In nucleotides, the CDR3 is TGTGCCAGTAGTATAGATAGGGGTCAGGTTACCACCGGGGAGCTGTTTTTT. Amino acids: CASSIDRGQVTTGELFF. This rearrangement joins TRBV19 to TRBJ2-2; D is possibly TRBD1 (5 bases). The V gene's germline CDR1 is LNHDA and CDR2 SQIVND (reference sequence). CDR3 length: 17 residues. V was clipped by 0 bases and J by 4 bases, with 15 bases between them.

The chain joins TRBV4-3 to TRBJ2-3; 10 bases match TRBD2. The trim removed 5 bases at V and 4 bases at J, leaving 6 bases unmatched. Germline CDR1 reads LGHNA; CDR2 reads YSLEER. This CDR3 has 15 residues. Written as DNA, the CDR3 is TGCGCCAGCAGCTTTGGGACTAGCGAGGCAGATACGCAGTATTTT. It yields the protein CASSFGTSEADTQYF.

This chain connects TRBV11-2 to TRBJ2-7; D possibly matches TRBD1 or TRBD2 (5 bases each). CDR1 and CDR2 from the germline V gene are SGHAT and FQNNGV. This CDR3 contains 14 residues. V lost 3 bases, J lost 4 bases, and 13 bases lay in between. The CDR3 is CASSFIGGAYEQYF. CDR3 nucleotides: TGTGCCAGCAGCTTTATTGGGGGAGCTTACGAGCAGTACTTC.

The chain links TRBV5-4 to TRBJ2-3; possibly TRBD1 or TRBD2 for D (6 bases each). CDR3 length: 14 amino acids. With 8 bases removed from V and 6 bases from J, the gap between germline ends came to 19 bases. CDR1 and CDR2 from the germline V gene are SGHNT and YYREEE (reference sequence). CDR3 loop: CASTLFQGRDTQYF. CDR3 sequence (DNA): TGTGCCAGTACCCTATTTCAGGGGAGGGATACGCAGTATTTT. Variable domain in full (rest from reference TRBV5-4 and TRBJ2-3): ETGVTQSPTHLIKTRGQQVTLRCSSQSGHNTVSWYQQALGQGPQFIFQYYREEENGRGNFPPRFSGLQFPNYSSELNVNALELDDSALYLCASTLFQGRDTQYFGPGTRLTVL.

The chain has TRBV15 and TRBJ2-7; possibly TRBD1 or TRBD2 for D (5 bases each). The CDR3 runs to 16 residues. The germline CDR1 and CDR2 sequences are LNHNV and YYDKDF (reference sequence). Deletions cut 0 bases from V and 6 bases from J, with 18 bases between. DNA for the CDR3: TGTGCCACCAGCAGAGATGTTGGGGACGCGGGTGGCGAGCAGTACTTC. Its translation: CATSRDVGDAGGEQYF.

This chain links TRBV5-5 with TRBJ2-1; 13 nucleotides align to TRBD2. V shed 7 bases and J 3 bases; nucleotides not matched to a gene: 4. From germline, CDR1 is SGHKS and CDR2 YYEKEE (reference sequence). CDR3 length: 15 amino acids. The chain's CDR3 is CASDGLAGVYNEQFF. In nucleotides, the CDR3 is TGTGCCAGCGACGGACTAGCGGGAGTCTACAATGAGCAGTTCTTC. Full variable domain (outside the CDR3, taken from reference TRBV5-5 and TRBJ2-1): DAGVTQSPTHLIKTRGQQVTLRCSPISGHKSVSWYQQVLGQGPQFIFQYYEKEERGRGNFPDRFSARQFPNYSSELNVNALLLGDSALYLCASDGLAGVYNEQFFGPGTRLTVL.

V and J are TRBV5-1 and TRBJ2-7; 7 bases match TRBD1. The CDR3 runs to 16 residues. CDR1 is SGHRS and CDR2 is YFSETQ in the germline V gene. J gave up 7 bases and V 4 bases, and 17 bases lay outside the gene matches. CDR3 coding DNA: TGCGCCAGCAGCCTCTGGGGTGGACAGGAACGTACGGAGCAGTACTTC. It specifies CASSLWGGQERTEQYF.